The 3 T cell receptor beta chains in this list originate from one sample, sequenced in a study of T cells after yellow fever vaccination (dated 2019 in TCRdb). Receptor libraries were prepared by 5' RACE. These reads were obtained on an Illumina HiSeq 2500. TCRdb reprocessed the public reads (quality trimming at Q25 with fastp, clone calling with MiXCR) and kept in-frame beta chains. Rows matching on CDR3 protein sequence are summarized as one entry with the most common DNA and genes. The sample table contains around 400,000 distinct CDR3 sequences; only one count was recorded for approximately 10% of them. Jointly, the top ten make up 15% to 20% of the sample. The sample's treatment or condition label is to be understood as: live attenuated yellow fever vaccine strain. The starting material was PBMCs, obtained on the day of the first yellow fever vaccination. These receptors were obtained from a man aged 18 to 30 who received the YFV17D yellow fever vaccine.

This chain connects TRBV5-1 to TRBJ1-1; D perhaps matches TRBD1 (5 bases). Looked up from germline, CDR1 is SGHRS and CDR2 is YFSETQ. V was trimmed by 2 bases and J by 4 bases, leaving 12 bases between them. This CDR3 region has 14 residues. CDR3 loop: CASSLGEGLTEAFF. The CDR3 bases are TGCGCCAGCAGCTTAGGCGAGGGGCTCACTGAAGCTTTCTTT.

The genes are TRBV6-2 or TRBV6-3 and TRBJ2-7; 8 bases agree with TRBD1. From germline, CDR1 is MNHEY and CDR2 SVGEGT. The ends lost 1 base at V and 0 bases at J; junction bases unmatched: 2. This CDR3 region has 15 residues. The CDR3 coding sequence is TGTGCCAGCAGTTACTACAGGGGGTACTCCTACGAGCAGTACTTC. The encoded protein is CASSYYRGYSYEQYF.

This clonotype has only a few counts. The CDR3 DNA is TGTGCCAGTAGTGTAAATGGGGGTAGATCCTACAATGAGCAGTTCTTC. Translating gives CASSVNGGRSYNEQFF. The gene calls are TRBV19 and TRBJ2-1; D tentatively fits TRBD1 or TRBD2 (5 bases each). The CDR3 runs 16 residues. The germline V gene encodes CDR1 LNHDA and CDR2 SQIVND (reference sequence). The V end was cut by 5 bases, the J end by 1 base, with 15 bases between.